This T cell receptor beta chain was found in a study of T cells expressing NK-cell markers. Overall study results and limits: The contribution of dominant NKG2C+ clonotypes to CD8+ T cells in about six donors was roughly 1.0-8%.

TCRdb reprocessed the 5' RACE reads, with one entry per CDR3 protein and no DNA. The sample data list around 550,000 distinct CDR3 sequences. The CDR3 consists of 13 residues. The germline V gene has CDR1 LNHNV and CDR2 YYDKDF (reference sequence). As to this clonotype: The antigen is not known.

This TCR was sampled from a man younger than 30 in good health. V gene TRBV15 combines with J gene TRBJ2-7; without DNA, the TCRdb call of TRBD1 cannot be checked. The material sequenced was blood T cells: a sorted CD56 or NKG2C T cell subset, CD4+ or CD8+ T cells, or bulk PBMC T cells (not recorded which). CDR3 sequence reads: CATSTIIGGEQYF.